These 17 T cell receptor beta chains share one sample of origin, sequenced in a study of regulatory T cells in long-lasting Graves disease. For TCR beta, libraries came from iRepertoire HTBI primers and Arm-PCR of CDR3 regions. TCRdb re-called the multiplex PCR reads through MiXCR, storing one row per CDR3 protein. The sample carries fewer than 400,000 distinct CDR3 sequences, roughly a fifth recorded once. Described time point: persistent/refractory GD, antithyroid drugs over 5 years with positive TRAb. Making the TCR library involved RNA that had been extracted from PBMCs. The sequences come from peripheral blood mononuclear cells (PBMCs), collected when the disease was refractory, from a patient treated with antithyroid drugs. Receptor source: a female donor with Graves disease.

This clonotype was seen repeatedly, ten times or more. The V call is TRBV10-3, the J call TRBJ1-2, with TRBD1 matching over 9 bases. This CDR3 comprises 15 residues. V shed 3 bases, J shed 6 bases, and the junction held 8 bases outside the gene matches. The germline gives CDR1 ENHRY, CDR2 SYGVKD. CDR3 amino acids: CAISDPGTGFHGYTF. CDR3 DNA: TGTGCCATCAGTGACCCCGGGACAGGGTTCCATGGCTACACCTTC.

This clonotype showed up many times. The V gene is TRBV7-2, the J gene TRBJ2-2, with 7 positions matching TRBD2. The germline gives CDR1 SGHTA, CDR2 FQGNSA. The length of the CDR3 is 14 residues. V was pared by 3 bases and J by 7 bases, with 5 bases of the junction left unmatched. The CDR3 nucleotides are TGTGCCAGCAGCTTCGAGCGGGGAGTCGGGGAGCTGTTTTTT. Translating gives CASSFERGVGELFF. Using reference TRBV7-2 and TRBJ2-2 for the parts outside the CDR3, the full variable domain is GAGVSQSPSNKVTEKGKDVELRCDPISGHTALYWYRQSLGQGLEFLIYFQGNSAPDKSGLPSDRFSAERTGGSVSTLTIQRTQQEDSAVYLCASSFERGVGELFFGEGSRLTVL.

V is TRBV9 and J is TRBJ2-3; TRBD1 matches at 7 bases. Trimming removed 3 bases from V and 5 bases from J; junction bases left unmatched: 9. The germline CDR1 and CDR2 sequences are SGDLS and YYNGEE. The length of the CDR3 is 15 residues. The CDR3 here is CASSAQIQGVDTQYF. CDR3 DNA: TGTGCCAGCAGCGCCCAGATCCAGGGGGTAGATACGCAGTATTTT. Using reference TRBV9 and TRBJ2-3 for the parts outside the CDR3, the full variable domain is DSGVTQTPKHLITATGQRVTLRCSPRSGDLSVYWYQQSLDQGLQFLIQYYNGEERAKGNILERFSAQQFPDLHSELNLSSLELGDSALYFCASSAQIQGVDTQYFGPGTRLTVL.

The chain uses TRBV18 and TRBJ1-5; 7 bases agree with TRBD1. CDR3 length: 18 residues. CDR1 KGHSH and CDR2 LQKENI come from the germline V gene. With 2 bases clipped from V and 0 bases from J, the junction kept 10 bases outside the gene matches. The CDR3 DNA follows: TGTGCCAGCTCACCAAGACAGGGCGCTTACTTTAGCAATCAGCCCCAGCATTTT. It specifies CASSPRQGAYFSNQPQHF.

This clonotype was detected many times. The chain has TRBV7-2 and TRBJ1-2, with 9 bases matching TRBD1. In germline, CDR1 is SGHTA, CDR2 FQGNSA. CDR3 length: 17 residues. V was clipped by 2 bases and J by 2 bases; unmatched bases: 9. The DNA for the CDR3 is TGTGCCAGCAGCTTAAGGAGGAGCGGACAGGGGAACTATGGCTACACCTTC. This encodes CASSLRRSGQGNYGYTF.

Many counts were recorded for this clonotype. The rearrangement links TRBV6-1 to TRBJ1-1, with 10 bases identical to TRBD1. This CDR3 has 14 amino acids. With 7 bases clipped from V and 1 base from J, the junction kept 3 bases outside the gene matches. Looked up from germline, CDR1 is MNHNS and CDR2 is SASEGT. CDR3 amino acids: CASMGDRGNTEAFF. The CDR3 DNA sequence: TGTGCCAGCATGGGGGACAGGGGGAACACTGAAGCTTTCTTT.

This clonotype was recorded a few times. This chain connects TRBV20-1 to TRBJ1-2; D is possibly TRBD1 (5 bases). Trimming stripped 4 bases from V and 7 bases from J, with 10 bases between. Looked up from germline, CDR1 is DFQATT and CDR2 is SNEGSKA (reference sequence). This CDR3 is 11 amino acids long. DNA for the CDR3: TGCAGTGCTATAGGGGCGGCTGGCTACACCTTC. Protein product: CSAIGAAGYTF.

The table lists this clonotype with many counts. The J gene is TRBJ2-5, the V gene TRBV11-2; D perhaps matches TRBD2 (5 bases). CDR3 length: 14 amino acids. V gave up 0 bases and J gave up 7 bases, with 12 bases separating them. Germline V CDR1 and CDR2: SGHAT, FQNNGV. In nucleotides, the CDR3 is TGTGCCAGCAGCTTAGACAGAGTCCGGGGGACCCAGTACTTC. Translation: CASSLDRVRGTQYF.

The sample holds one count of this clonotype. This clone may be a read error of a much larger clone one base away. The V and J genes are TRBV20-1 and TRBJ1-4; D gene uncertain. V dropped 1 base and J dropped 6 bases, with 9 bases sitting between them. The CDR3 totals 13 residues. Germline values: CDR1 DFQATT, CDR2 SNEGSKA (reference sequence). The CDR3 is CSARAWTDEKLFF. CDR3 nucleotide sequence: TGCAGTGCTAGAGCCTGGACGGATGAAAAACTGTTTTTT.

This clonotype was detected many times. The chain recombines TRBV20-1 with TRBJ1-6, with TRBD1 as a possible D gene (6 bases). Germline CDR1 reads DFQATT; CDR2 reads SNEGSKA (reference sequence). CDR3 length: 14 residues. The V gene lost 5 bases and the J gene lost 2 bases, with 10 bases spanning the gap. The CDR3 DNA reads as TGCAGTGCTCGCCGGGACACCTATAATTCACCCCTCCACTTT. Translating it yields CSARRDTYNSPLHF.

In the case of this clonotype: Given a much more abundant clone one base away, this may be a read error. V gene TRBV10-3 combines with J gene TRBJ1-1; D might be TRBD1 (5 bases). Germline values: CDR1 ENHRY, CDR2 SYGVKD. The CDR3 loop spans 15 amino acids. Trimming left V 6 bases short and J 6 bases short, with 20 bases between. CDR3 loop: CAISGTEPPRAEAFF. The CDR3 coding sequence is TGTGCCATCAGCGGGACTGAACCACCGAGAGCTGAAGCTTTCTTT.

This clonotype was seen ten or more times. The chain combines TRBV2 with TRBJ1-1, with 8 bases identical to TRBD1. CDR3 length: 14 amino acids. In germline, CDR1 is SNHLY, CDR2 FYNNEI. J gave up 6 bases and V 8 bases, and 11 bases lay outside the gene matches. This chain's CDR3 is CASAETGVGSEAFF. CDR3 in DNA: TGTGCCAGCGCAGAGACAGGGGTAGGGTCTGAAGCTTTCTTT.

This clonotype has more than one count but fewer than ten. The chain joins TRBV5-5 to TRBJ2-5, with D perhaps TRBD1 (5 bases). Trimming pared 1 base from V and 0 bases from J, leaving 13 bases between. The CDR3 contains 16 residues. Germline V gene data show CDR1 as SGHKS and CDR2 as YYEKEE (reference sequence). CDR3 nucleotide sequence: TGTGCCAGCAGCTTGCGATCCACAGGATACCAAGAGACCCAGTACTTC. Translation: CASSLRSTGYQETQYF.

This clonotype was observed a handful of times. The chain recombines TRBV7-3 with TRBJ1-2; D is unresolved. V was trimmed by 8 bases and J by 3 bases, leaving 13 bases between them. Germline V lookup: CDR1 SGHTA, CDR2 FQGTGA. CDR3 length: 13 amino acids. This CDR3 is CASPPGIHYGYTF. CDR3 DNA sequence: TGTGCCAGCCCGCCCGGGATCCACTATGGCTACACCTTC. Filled out from reference TRBV7-3 and TRBJ1-2, the complete variable domain reads GAGVSQTPSNKVTEKGKYVELRCDPISGHTALYWYRQSLGQGPEFLIYFQGTGAADDSGLPNDRFFAVRPEGSVSTLKIQRTERGDSAVYLCASPPGIHYGYTFGSGTRLTVV.

There are many counts of this clonotype. This chain uses TRBV6-1 with TRBJ2-5; D is possibly TRBD2 (6 bases). Between the trimmed V and J ends, which lost 5 bases and 5 bases, there was a span of 6 bases. The CDR3 is 11 residues long. Germline-derived CDR1 and CDR2 are MNHNS and SASEGT. The CDR3 sequence is CASSRGETQYF. In nucleotides, the CDR3 is TGTGCCAGCAGTCGGGGGGAGACCCAGTACTTC.

At least ten counts were recorded for this clonotype. V is TRBV27 and J is TRBJ1-1; 8 bases fit TRBD1. Trimming at V came to 6 bases and at J to 9 bases, leaving 9 bases not matched to a gene. CDR1 and CDR2 from the germline V gene are MNHEY and SMNVEV (reference sequence). This CDR3 spans 13 amino acids. The CDR3 is CASSTDRGLKAFF. CDR3 sequence (DNA): TGTGCCAGCAGCACCGACAGGGGATTGAAAGCTTTCTTT.

This clonotype was seen only a few times. V is TRBV2 and J is TRBJ2-7; 9 bases match TRBD2. The J segment lost 3 bases and the V segment lost 3 bases, leaving 6 bases of the junction unmatched. CDR3 length: 15 amino acids. Germline V gives CDR1 SNHLY, CDR2 FYNNEI. In nucleotides, the CDR3 is TGTGCCAGCAGTGAGCGGGGGGGCCGCCGCTACGAGCAGTACTTC. Translating it yields CASSERGGRRYEQYF.